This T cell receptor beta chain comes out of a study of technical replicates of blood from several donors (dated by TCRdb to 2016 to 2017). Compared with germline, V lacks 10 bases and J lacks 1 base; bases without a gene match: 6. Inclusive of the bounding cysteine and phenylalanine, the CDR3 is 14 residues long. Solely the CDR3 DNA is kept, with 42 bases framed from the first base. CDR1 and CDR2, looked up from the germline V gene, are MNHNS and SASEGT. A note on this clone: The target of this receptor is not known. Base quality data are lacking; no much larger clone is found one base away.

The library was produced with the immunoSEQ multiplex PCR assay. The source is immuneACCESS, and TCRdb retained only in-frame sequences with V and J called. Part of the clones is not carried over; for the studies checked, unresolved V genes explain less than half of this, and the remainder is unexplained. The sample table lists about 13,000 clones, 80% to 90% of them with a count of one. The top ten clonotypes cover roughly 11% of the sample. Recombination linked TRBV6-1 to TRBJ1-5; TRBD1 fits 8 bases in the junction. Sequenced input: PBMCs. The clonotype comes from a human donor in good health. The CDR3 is CATEQGGSNQPQHF. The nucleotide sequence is TGTGCCACCGAACAGGGGGGCAGCAATCAGCCCCAGCATTTT.